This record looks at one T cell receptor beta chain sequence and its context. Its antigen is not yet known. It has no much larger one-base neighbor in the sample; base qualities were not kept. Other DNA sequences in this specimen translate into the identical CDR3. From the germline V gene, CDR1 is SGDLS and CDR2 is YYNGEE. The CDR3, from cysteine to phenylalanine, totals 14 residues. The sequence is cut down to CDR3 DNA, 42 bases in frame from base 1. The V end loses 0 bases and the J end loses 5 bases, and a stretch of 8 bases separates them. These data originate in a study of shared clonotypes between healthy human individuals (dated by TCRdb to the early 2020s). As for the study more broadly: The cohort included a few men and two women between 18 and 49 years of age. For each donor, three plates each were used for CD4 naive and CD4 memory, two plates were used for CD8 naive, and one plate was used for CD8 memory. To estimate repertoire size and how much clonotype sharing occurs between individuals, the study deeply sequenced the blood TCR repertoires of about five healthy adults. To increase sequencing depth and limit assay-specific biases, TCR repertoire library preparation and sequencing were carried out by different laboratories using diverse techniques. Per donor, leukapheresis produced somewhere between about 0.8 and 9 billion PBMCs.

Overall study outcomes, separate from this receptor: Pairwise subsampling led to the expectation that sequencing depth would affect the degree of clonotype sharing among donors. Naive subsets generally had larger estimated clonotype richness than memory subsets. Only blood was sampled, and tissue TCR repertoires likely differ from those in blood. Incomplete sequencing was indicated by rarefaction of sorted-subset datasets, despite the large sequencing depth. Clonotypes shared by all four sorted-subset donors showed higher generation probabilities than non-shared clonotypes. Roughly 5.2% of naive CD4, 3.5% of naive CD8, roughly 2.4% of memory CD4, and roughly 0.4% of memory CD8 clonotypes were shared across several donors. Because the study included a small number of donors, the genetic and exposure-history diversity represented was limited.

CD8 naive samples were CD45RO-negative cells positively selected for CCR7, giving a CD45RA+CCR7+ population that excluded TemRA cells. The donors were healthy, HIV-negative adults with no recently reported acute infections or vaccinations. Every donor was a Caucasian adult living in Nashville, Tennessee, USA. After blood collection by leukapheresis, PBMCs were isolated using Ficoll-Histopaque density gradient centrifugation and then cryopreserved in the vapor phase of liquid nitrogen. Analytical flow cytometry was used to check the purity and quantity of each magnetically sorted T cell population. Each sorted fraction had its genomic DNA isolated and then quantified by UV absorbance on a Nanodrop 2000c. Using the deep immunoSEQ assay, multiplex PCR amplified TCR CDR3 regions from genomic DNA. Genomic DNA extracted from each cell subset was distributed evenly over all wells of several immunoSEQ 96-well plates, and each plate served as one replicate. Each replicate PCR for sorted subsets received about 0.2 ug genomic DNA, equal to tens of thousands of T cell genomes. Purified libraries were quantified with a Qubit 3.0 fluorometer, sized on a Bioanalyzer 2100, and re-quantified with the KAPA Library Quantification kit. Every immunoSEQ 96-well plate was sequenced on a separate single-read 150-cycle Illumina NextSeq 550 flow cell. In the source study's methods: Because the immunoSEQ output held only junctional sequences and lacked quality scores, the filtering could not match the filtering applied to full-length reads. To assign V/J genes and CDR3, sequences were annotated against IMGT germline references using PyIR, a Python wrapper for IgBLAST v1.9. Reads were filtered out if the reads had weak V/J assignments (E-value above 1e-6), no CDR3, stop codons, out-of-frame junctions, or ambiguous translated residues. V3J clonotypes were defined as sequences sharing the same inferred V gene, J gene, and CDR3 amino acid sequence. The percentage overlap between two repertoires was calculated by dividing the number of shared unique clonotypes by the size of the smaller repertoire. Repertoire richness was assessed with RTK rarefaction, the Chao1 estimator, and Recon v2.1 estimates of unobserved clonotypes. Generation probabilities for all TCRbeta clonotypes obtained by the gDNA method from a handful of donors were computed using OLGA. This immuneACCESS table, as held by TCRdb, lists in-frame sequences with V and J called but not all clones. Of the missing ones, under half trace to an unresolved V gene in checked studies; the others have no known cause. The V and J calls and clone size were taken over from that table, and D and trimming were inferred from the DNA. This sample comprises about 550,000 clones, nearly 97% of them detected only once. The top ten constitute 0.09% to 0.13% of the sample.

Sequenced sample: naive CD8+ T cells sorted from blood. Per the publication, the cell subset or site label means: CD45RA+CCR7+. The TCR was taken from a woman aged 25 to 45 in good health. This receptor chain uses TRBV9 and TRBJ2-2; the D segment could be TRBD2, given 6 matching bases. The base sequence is TGTGCCAGCAGCGTAGGAGGAGGGACCGGGGAGCTGTTTTTT. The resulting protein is CASSVGGGTGELFF.